This TCR beta chain was observed in a study of shared clonotypes between healthy human individuals. Study-wide points: Relative to clonotypes present in all four donors, those not shared had lower generation probabilities. The expectation was that sequencing depth would affect clonotype sharing among donors.

The study drew its donors from healthy HIV-negative adults without recent acute infections or vaccinations. Deep level was the assay's run setting. Generated by immunoSEQ multiplex PCR, the TCRdb table keeps only in-frame clones and is missing some. The profile shows 2 million to 3 million clones, approximately 93% of them singletons. As for this clone: Its specificity is not known.

V shed 7 bases and J shed 0 bases, with 7 bases lying between them. Germline assignment: CDR1 SNHLY and CDR2 FYNNEI. The CDR3 is 13 amino acids. The source material was naive CD4+ T cells from PBMCs. Subset noted: CD45RA+ positively selected. The rearrangement joins TRBV2 to TRBJ1-5; D not certain. The clonotype was recovered from a man between 18 and 35 years old in good health. Some clones in this sample may be carry-over from other donors' samples. CDR3 sequence: CASKGYSNQPQHF. The CDR3 nucleotides are TGTGCCAGCAAAGGTTATAGCAATCAGCCCCAGCATTTT.